These T cell receptor beta chains were read from a single sample in a study of T cell repertoires in cytomegalovirus infection. TCRdb re-derived calls from the reads in MiXCR, one entry per CDR3 protein. The table includes around 530,000 distinct CDR3 sequences, 26% detected once. Sequencing was performed on PBMCs. All receptors come from a human donor in good health (CMV status not recorded). Some clones in this sample may be carry-over from other donors' samples. Both conserved end residues are part of each CDR3. Fields, in order: D gene, clone size, V gene, J gene, CDR3 protein, CDR3 DNA. A D gene is named only where the DNA matches it firmly. Clone size is stated in some rows and not others, as once, few, many or a class when expanded.

d_call: TRBD2; clone_size: NA; v_call: TRBV11-2; j_call: TRBJ2-1; cdr3_aa: CASSPGGLKWGDEQFF; cdr3_nt: TGTGCCAGCAGCCCGGGGGGACTAAAGTGGGGGGATGAGCAGTTCTTC
d_call: NA; clone_size: NA; v_call: TRBV5-1; j_call: TRBJ2-1; cdr3_aa: CASSLIPNSYNEQFF; cdr3_nt: TGCGCCAGCAGCTTGATCCCAAACTCCTACAATGAGCAGTTCTTC
d_call: NA; clone_size: NA; v_call: TRBV7-8; j_call: TRBJ1-4; cdr3_aa: CASSLAAGTAEKLFF; cdr3_nt: TGTGCCAGCAGCTTAGCCGCCGGGACCGCGGAAAAACTGTTTTTT
d_call: TRBD1; clone_size: NA; v_call: TRBV7-2; j_call: TRBJ2-2; cdr3_aa: CASSLKGAVGELFF; cdr3_nt: TGTGCCAGCAGCTTGAAGGGGGCTGTCGGGGAGCTGTTTTTT
d_call: NA; clone_size: many; v_call: TRBV7-3; j_call: TRBJ1-1; cdr3_aa: CASSLSLGTEAFF; cdr3_nt: TGTGCCAGCAGTCTGTCGCTAGGCACTGAAGCTTTCTTT
d_call: NA; clone_size: NA; v_call: TRBV12-3/TRBV12-4; j_call: TRBJ2-1; cdr3_aa: CASSYPQGPNEQFF; cdr3_nt: TGTGCCAGCAGTTACCCCCAGGGGCCCAATGAGCAGTTCTTC
d_call: NA; clone_size: few; v_call: TRBV19; j_call: TRBJ2-1; cdr3_aa: CASKRDLGNEQFF; cdr3_nt: TGTGCCAGTAAGAGAGATTTAGGAAATGAGCAGTTCTTC
d_call: NA; clone_size: NA; v_call: TRBV4-3; j_call: TRBJ2-3; cdr3_aa: CASSQTFGVVTDTQYF; cdr3_nt: TGCGCCAGCAGCCAGACGTTTGGGGTTGTCACAGATACGCAGTATTTT
d_call: NA; clone_size: NA; v_call: TRBV11-2; j_call: TRBJ2-7; cdr3_aa: CASSSARVYEQYF; cdr3_nt: TGTGCCAGCAGCTCCGCGCGCGTTTACGAGCAGTACTTC
d_call: NA; clone_size: NA; v_call: TRBV6-2/TRBV6-3; j_call: TRBJ2-7; cdr3_aa: CASRTGRGHSYEQYF; cdr3_nt: TGTGCCAGCAGGACCGGCAGGGGTCACTCCTACGAGCAGTACTTC
d_call: NA; clone_size: few; v_call: TRBV5-1; j_call: TRBJ2-2; cdr3_aa: CASSLALGHGELFF; cdr3_nt: TGCGCCAGCAGCTTGGCCTTGGGGCACGGGGAGCTGTTTTTT
d_call: TRBD2; clone_size: many; v_call: TRBV7-6; j_call: TRBJ2-7; cdr3_aa: CASSLRTSANAYEQYF; cdr3_nt: TGTGCCAGCAGCTTAAGGACTAGCGCGAACGCCTACGAGCAGTACTTC
d_call: TRBD2; clone_size: NA; v_call: TRBV10-3; j_call: TRBJ2-3; cdr3_aa: CASGAGGKLYF; cdr3_nt: TGTGCCAGCGGAGCGGGAGGGAAATTGTATTTT
d_call: NA; clone_size: NA; v_call: TRBV28; j_call: TRBJ1-2; cdr3_aa: CASSPLVQGTYGYTF; cdr3_nt: TGTGCCAGCAGTCCCCTTGTACAGGGTACCTATGGCTACACCTTC
d_call: NA; clone_size: few; v_call: TRBV7-6; j_call: TRBJ2-7; cdr3_aa: CASSFRVGEQYF; cdr3_nt: TGTGCCAGCAGCTTCAGGGTTGGCGAGCAGTACTTC
d_call: NA; clone_size: NA; v_call: TRBV25-1; j_call: TRBJ1-2; cdr3_aa: CASSGPSPGTNNYGYTF; cdr3_nt: TGTGCCAGCAGTGGCCCCTCCCCAGGGACAAATAACTATGGCTACACCTTC
d_call: TRBD1; clone_size: NA; v_call: TRBV10-2; j_call: TRBJ1-6; cdr3_aa: CASSESTRQGDSPLHF; cdr3_nt: TGCGCCAGCAGTGAGTCGACTCGGCAGGGGGATTCACCCCTCCACTTT
d_call: TRBD2; clone_size: NA; v_call: TRBV7-6; j_call: TRBJ2-1; cdr3_aa: CASSWGADGTSGRLGPGNEQFF; cdr3_nt: TGTGCCAGCAGTTGGGGAGCCGACGGGACTAGCGGGAGACTGGGGCCTGGCAATGAGCAGTTCTTC
d_call: NA; clone_size: few; v_call: TRBV7-8; j_call: TRBJ2-7; cdr3_aa: CASSLRGDGSYEQYF; cdr3_nt: TGTGCCAGCAGCTTAAGGGGGGACGGTAGCTACGAGCAGTACTTC
d_call: NA; clone_size: many; v_call: TRBV28; j_call: TRBJ1-2; cdr3_aa: CASSPTGGGSYGYTF; cdr3_nt: TGTGCCAGCAGTCCCACGGGCGGGGGATCCTATGGCTACACCTTC
d_call: TRBD2; clone_size: NA; v_call: TRBV19; j_call: TRBJ2-7; cdr3_aa: CASGLAGPYEQYF; cdr3_nt: TGTGCCAGCGGACTAGCGGGACCCTACGAGCAGTACTTC
d_call: NA; clone_size: many; v_call: TRBV11-3; j_call: TRBJ2-1; cdr3_aa: CASSLDSGPSYNEQFF; cdr3_nt: TGTGCCAGCAGCTTAGACAGCGGACCATCCTACAATGAGCAGTTCTTC
d_call: NA; clone_size: many; v_call: TRBV7-2; j_call: TRBJ2-6; cdr3_aa: CASSLSAGRGSGANVLTF; cdr3_nt: TGTGCCAGCAGCTTAAGTGCCGGGAGAGGGTCTGGGGCCAACGTCCTGACTTTC
d_call: NA; clone_size: NA; v_call: TRBV27; j_call: TRBJ1-5; cdr3_aa: CASSLRWGGANQPQHF; cdr3_nt: TGTGCCAGCAGTTTGCGTTGGGGGGGGGCCAATCAGCCCCAGCATTTT
d_call: TRBD1; clone_size: many; v_call: TRBV6-2/TRBV6-3; j_call: TRBJ1-2; cdr3_aa: CASSPDRVYGYTF; cdr3_nt: TGTGCCAGCAGTCCAGACAGGGTTTATGGCTACACCTTC
d_call: TRBD2; clone_size: many; v_call: TRBV7-2; j_call: TRBJ2-7; cdr3_aa: CASSLGTSGDLSYEQYF; cdr3_nt: TGTGCCAGCAGCTTAGGGACTAGCGGGGATCTCTCCTACGAGCAGTACTTC